Below, 15 T cell receptor beta chains from the same sample are listed, as sequenced in a study of control samples from healthy donors and cancer patients. TCRdb keeps only in-frame clones here, not all; method: immunoSEQ multiplex PCR. The profile shows 90,000 to 150,000 clones, 88% of them singletons. The sequenced material came from blood. These receptors were obtained from a man aged 35 to 55 in good health.

This rearrangement joins TRBV11-2 to TRBJ2-7; 10 bases align to TRBD1. Losses at the gene ends were 6 bases for V and 4 bases for J; bases not matched to a gene: 6. There are 14 residues in the CDR3. Germline CDR1 and CDR2: SGHAT and FQNNGV. CDR3 DNA: TGTGCCAGCAGGATCCCGGGACAGGGGTACGAGCAGTACTTC. It encodes CASRIPGQGYEQYF.

The chain is built from TRBV7-9 and TRBJ1-2; D unclear. The CDR3 spans 11 residues. The germline V gene has CDR1 SEHNR and CDR2 FQNEAQ (reference sequence). V gave up 1 base and J gave up 7 bases, with 4 bases separating them. Here the CDR3 DNA reads TGTGCCAGCAGCTTAGGGGGTGGCTACACCTTC. This gives the protein CASSLGGGYTF.

The rearrangement uses TRBV3-1 (or the pseudogene TRBV3-2) and TRBJ2-1, with D maybe TRBD1 (6 bases). The CDR3 is made up of 18 amino acids. Germline V lookup: CDR1 LGHDT, CDR2 YNNKEL (reference sequence). V was cut by 4 bases and J by 0 bases, with 19 bases left in between. In nucleotides, the CDR3 is TGTGCCAGCAGCCCGGACCACACCACAGGGTACTCCTACAATGAGCAGTTCTTC. This encodes CASSPDHTTGYSYNEQFF.

This chain links TRBV10-2 with TRBJ2-1; TRBD2 matches at 14 bases. In germline, CDR1 is WSHSY, CDR2 SAAADI. Losses at the gene ends were 4 bases for V and 2 bases for J; bases not matched to a gene: 10. This CDR3 has 19 amino acids. CDR3 nucleotides: TGCGCCAGCAGTGGCACCGGGACTAGCGGGGGCCTTCCCTACAATGAGCAGTTCTTC. Translated: CASSGTGTSGGLPYNEQFF.

The V call is TRBV6-2 or TRBV6-3, the J call TRBJ2-1; 7 bases are a match to TRBD2. The CDR3 loop spans 12 amino acids. CDR1 MNHEY and CDR2 SVGEGT come from the germline V gene. Unmatched junction bases numbered 8, after V lost 5 bases and J lost 13 bases. CDR3 bases: TGTGCCAGCAGTCCCCCGGGACTACCTCAGTTCTTC. This encodes CASSPPGLPQFF.

The V and J genes are TRBV19 and TRBJ1-2; D possibly corresponds to TRBD1 (6 bases). CDR1 is LNHDA, CDR2 SQIVND, per germline (reference sequence). There are 15 residues in the CDR3. V was clipped by 4 bases and J by 5 bases, with 17 bases between them. Here the CDR3 DNA reads TGTGCCAGTAGTACCCAGAGGGGGGCGAGGTATGGCTACACCTTC. Its translation is CASSTQRGARYGYTF.

The chain links TRBV6-5 to TRBJ1-1; D is ambiguous. The CDR3 covers 14 residues. Germline CDR1 and CDR2: MNHEY and SVGAGI. V gave up 0 bases and J gave up 4 bases, with 9 bases separating them. The DNA for the CDR3 is TGTGCCAGCAGTTACTCCCTAGGCGCCACTGAAGCTTTCTTT. Its translation: CASSYSLGATEAFF.

This clone was detected once. The chain carries TRBV24-1 and TRBJ2-3; the D is unclear. This CDR3 has 15 amino acids. V lost 1 base, J lost 1 base, and 8 bases lay in between. The germline CDR1 and CDR2 sequences are KGHDR and SFDVKD. CDR3 nucleotide sequence: TGTGCCACCAGTGATTTAGGGATCGGCACAGATACGCAGTATTTT. Translating gives CATSDLGIGTDTQYF.

V gene TRBV6-6 combines with J gene TRBJ1-5, with 7 bases identical to TRBD1. Germline V CDR1 and CDR2: MNHNY, SVGAGI (reference sequence). V lost 5 bases, J lost 9 bases, and 4 bases stayed unmatched. The CDR3 length is 12 residues. This CDR3 reads CASSVQGTPQHF. For the CDR3, the DNA is TGTGCCAGCAGTGTACAGGGGACGCCCCAGCATTTT.

The V gene is TRBV10-3, the J gene TRBJ2-1, with TRBD2 matching over 9 bases. CDR1 ENHRY and CDR2 SYGVKD come from the germline V gene. The CDR3 is 18 amino acids. V shed 0 bases, J shed 7 bases, and the junction held 13 bases outside the gene matches. The CDR3 loop is CAISESIYSRGGANEQFF. The CDR3 DNA reads as TGTGCCATCAGTGAGTCGATATACTCTCGCGGGGGGGCGAATGAGCAGTTCTTC.

CDR3 protein: CASSYREGTSTDTQYF. As DNA, the CDR3 is TGTGCCAGCAGCTACAGGGAGGGAACTAGCACAGATACGCAGTATTTT. The V gene is TRBV7-8, the J gene TRBJ2-3; D is perhaps TRBD2 (7 bases). Trimming stripped 4 bases from V and 0 bases from J, with 14 bases between. Germline V gene lookup returns CDR1 SGHVS and CDR2 FQNEAQ. CDR3 size: 16 residues.

The V call is TRBV29-1, the J call TRBJ2-1; 9 nucleotides align to TRBD2. J was trimmed by 2 bases and V by 3 bases; bases with no gene match: 5. Germline V gene sequence: CDR1 SQVTM, CDR2 ANQGSEA. The CDR3 length is 15 residues. CDR3 region: CSVDGAGGPYNEQFF. The CDR3 DNA reads as TGCAGCGTTGATGGAGCGGGGGGCCCCTACAATGAGCAGTTCTTC.

The chain couples TRBV6-6 to TRBJ1-1; tentatively, D is TRBD1 (6 bases). This CDR3 is built from 13 residues. V gave up 7 bases and J gave up 3 bases, with 12 bases separating them. Germline CDR1 is MNHNY and CDR2 is SVGAGI (reference sequence). CDR3 bases: TGTGCCAGCACGGGGGGCATATACACTGAAGCTTTCTTT. Residues: CASTGGIYTEAFF.

The chain links TRBV6-2 or TRBV6-3 to TRBJ1-6, with 7 bases matching TRBD1. CDR3 length: 15 amino acids. From germline, CDR1 is MNHEY and CDR2 SVGEGT. J was trimmed by 9 bases and V by 4 bases; bases with no gene match: 9. CDR3 sequence reads: CASSSLTGDLSPLHF. CDR3 DNA sequence: TGTGCCAGCAGTTCCCTTACAGGGGACCTTTCACCCCTCCACTTT.

The chain combines TRBV5-8 with TRBJ1-1; weak D call: TRBD1 (6 bases). The CDR3 sequence is 15 residues long. V gave up 3 bases and J gave up 3 bases, with 15 bases separating them. CDR1 is SGHTS, CDR2 YDEGEE, per germline. This CDR3 is CASSYPRGRDTEAFF. The CDR3 nucleotides read TGTGCCAGCAGCTACCCGCGGGGGCGGGACACTGAAGCTTTCTTT.